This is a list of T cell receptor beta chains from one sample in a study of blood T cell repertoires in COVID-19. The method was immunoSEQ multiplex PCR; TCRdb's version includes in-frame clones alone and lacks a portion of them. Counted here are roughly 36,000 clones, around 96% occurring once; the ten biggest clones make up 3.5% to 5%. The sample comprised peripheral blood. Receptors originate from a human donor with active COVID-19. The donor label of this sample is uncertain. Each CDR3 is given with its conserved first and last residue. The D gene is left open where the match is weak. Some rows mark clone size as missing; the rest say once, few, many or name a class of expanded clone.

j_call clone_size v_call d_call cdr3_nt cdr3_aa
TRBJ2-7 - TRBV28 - TGTGCCAGCAGCCCCCCAAACGCCCGGTCCTACGAGCAGTACTTC CASSPPNARSYEQYF
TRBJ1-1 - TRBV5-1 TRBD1 TGCGCCAGCAGCCGGACAGGGGGCAACACTGAAGCTTTCTTT CASSRTGGNTEAFF
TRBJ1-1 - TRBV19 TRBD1 TGTGCCAGTAGTGCCTCAGGGGGGCGGACTGAAGCTTTCTTT CASSASGGRTEAFF
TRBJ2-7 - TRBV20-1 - TGCAGTGCTAGTACTAGGCGCGGCGTTAACGAGCAGTACTTC CSASTRRGVNEQYF
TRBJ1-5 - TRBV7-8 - TGTGCCAGCAGCCCTTCCCCCAATCAGCCCCAGCATTTT CASSPSPNQPQHF
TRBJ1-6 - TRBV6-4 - TGTGCCAGCAGTGACTCAGGGGTATCTCCTTCACCCCTCCACTTT CASSDSGVSPSPLHF
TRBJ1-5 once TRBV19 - TGTGCCAGTAGTACCCTGCAGGGCGGTAGCAATCAGCCCCAGCATTTT CASSTLQGGSNQPQHF
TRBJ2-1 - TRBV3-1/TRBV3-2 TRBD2 TGTGCCAGCAGCCAAGGAAGCGGGAAGGGTTACAATGAGCAGTTCTTC CASSQGSGKGYNEQFF
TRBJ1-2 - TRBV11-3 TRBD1 TGTGCCAGCAGCTTAGAGGACAGGGTTAAAGGCTACACCTTC CASSLEDRVKGYTF
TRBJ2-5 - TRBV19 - TGTGCCAGTAGTATAGGGGCTAACCAAGAGACCCAGTACTTC CASSIGANQETQYF
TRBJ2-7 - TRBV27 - TGTGCCAGCAGTCTACAGGGATCCTACGAGCAGTACTTC CASSLQGSYEQYF
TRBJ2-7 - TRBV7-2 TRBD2 TGTGCCAGCAGCTTAGCTGCGGGAGGGAGGCTTGAGCAGTACTTC CASSLAAGGRLEQYF
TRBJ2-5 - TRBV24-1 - TGTGCCACCAGTCCTTCCACAGTTATGGACCAAGAGACCCAGTACTTC CATSPSTVMDQETQYF
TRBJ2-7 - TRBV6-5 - TGTGCCAGCAGAGACGACAGATCCTACGAGCAGTACTTC CASRDDRSYEQYF
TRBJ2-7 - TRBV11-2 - TGTGCCAGCAGCCCACGGACTTACGCCTACGAGCAGTACTTC CASSPRTYAYEQYF
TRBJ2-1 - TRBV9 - TGTGCCAGCAGCGCAACGCTTAGCTCCTACAATGAGCAGTTCTTC CASSATLSSYNEQFF
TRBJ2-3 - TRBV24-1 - TGTGCCACCAGTGCCCCCGACAGAGCAGATACGCAGTATTTT CATSAPDRADTQYF
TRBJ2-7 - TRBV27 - TGTGCCAGCAGTCTCCCCTCCTACGAGCAGTACTTC CASSLPSYEQYF
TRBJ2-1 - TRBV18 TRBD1 TGTGCCAGCTCACCCGACAGGGATGTTAGCTACAATGAGCAGTTCTTC CASSPDRDVSYNEQFF
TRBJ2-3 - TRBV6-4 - TGTGCCAGCAGCGACGCGGAAGATACGCAGTATTTT CASSDAEDTQYF
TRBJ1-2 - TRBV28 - TGTGCCAGCAGTTCCGGGGGGGAGAAGGACTATGGCTACACCTTC CASSSGGEKDYGYTF
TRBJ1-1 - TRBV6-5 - TGTGCCAGCATCTACAGGGCCACTGAAGCTTTCTTT CASIYRATEAFF
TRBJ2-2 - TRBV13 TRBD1 TGTGCCAGCAGCTTAGACCCGACATGGACAGGTCGTACCGGGGAGCTGTTTTTT CASSLDPTWTGRTGELFF
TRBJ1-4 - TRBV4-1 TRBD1 TGCGCCAGCAGCTTGGACAGGGGAAGTGAAAAACTGTTTTTT CASSLDRGSEKLFF
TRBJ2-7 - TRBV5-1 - TGCGCCAGCAGCTTGCTGGCCCTCCCAGACGAGCAGTACTTC CASSLLALPDEQYF
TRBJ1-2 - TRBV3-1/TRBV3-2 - TGTGCCAGCGGGGGTGGAGGGGATGGCTACACCTTC CASGGGGDGYTF
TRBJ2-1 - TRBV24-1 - TGTGCCACCAGTGATTTTGGACAGAGGAGGCAGTTCTTC CATSDFGQRRQFF
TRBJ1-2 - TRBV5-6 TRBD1 TGTGCCAGCAGCTTGGACAGGGGAAAAAGTGGCTACACCTTC CASSLDRGKSGYTF
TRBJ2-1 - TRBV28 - TGTGCCAGCACCCAACCCGGAACAGGTTGGAATGAGCAGTTCTTC CASTQPGTGWNEQFF
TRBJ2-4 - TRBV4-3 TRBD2 TGCGCCAGCAGCCAAGGGCCGAATAGCGGGGTGGGAAACATTCAGTACTTC CASSQGPNSGVGNIQYF
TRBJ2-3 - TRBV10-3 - TGTGCCATCAGAAAATCATCGAGCCTCACAGATACGCAGTATTTT CAIRKSSSLTDTQYF
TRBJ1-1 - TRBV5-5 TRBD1 TGTGCCAGCAGCAAGGGGACAGGGGAATCGATGAACACTGAAGCTTTCTTT CASSKGTGESMNTEAFF
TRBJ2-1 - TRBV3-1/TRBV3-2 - TGTGCCAGCAGCCAGGACAATTCTTACAATGAGCAGTTCTTC CASSQDNSYNEQFF
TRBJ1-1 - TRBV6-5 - TGTGCCAGCAGAAATCCACAGGGGAACACTGAAGCTTTCTTT CASRNPQGNTEAFF
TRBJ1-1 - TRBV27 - TGTGCCAGCAGTTTATCCGGGGGGGTAGGCACTGAAGCTTTCTTT CASSLSGGVGTEAFF
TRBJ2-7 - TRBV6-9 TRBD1 TGTGCCAGCAGAAGGACAGGGGTCCTCGAGCAGTACTTC CASRRTGVLEQYF
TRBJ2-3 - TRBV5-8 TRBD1 TGTGCCAGCAGCAAGGGGACAGGGGTCCACCACCCCTATAGCACAGATACGCAGTATTTT CASSKGTGVHHPYSTDTQYF
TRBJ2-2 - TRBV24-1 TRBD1 TGTGCCACCGAACCGGGACAGGGCTTCGGGGAGCTGTTTTTT CATEPGQGFGELFF
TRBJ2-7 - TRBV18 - TGTGCCAGCTCTCCCTCAGGTCAGACCTACGAGCAGTACTTC CASSPSGQTYEQYF